Presented here are 15 T cell receptor beta chains from one specimen sequenced in a study of blood T cell repertoires in COVID-19 (dated by TCRdb to about 2020). Preparation of the library involved the immunoSEQ multiplex PCR assay. As stored in TCRdb, this immuneACCESS dataset retains in-frame rearrangements with V and J assigned. A fraction of the clones does not appear; measured against another copy, unresolved V genes explain less than half of the discrepancy, and the remainder lacks a known reason. For this sample there are about 150,000 clones; about four fifths appear just once. The ten largest clones add up to approximately 15% of the sample. The sequencing sample was made of peripheral blood. These receptor sequences come from a woman of 80 years or more with acute or convalescent COVID-19.

The chain uses TRBV5-4 and TRBJ2-1; 7 bases line up with TRBD2. The CDR3 is made up of 14 amino acids. From germline, CDR1 is SGHNT and CDR2 YYREEE (reference sequence). Trimming took 0 bases from V and 8 from J; bases not matched to a gene: 5. In DNA, the CDR3 is TGTGCCAGCAGCTTGGGACTAGCTCACGATGAGCAGTTCTTC. Encoded protein: CASSLGLAHDEQFF.

This clone was counted a single time. The V call is TRBV27, the J call TRBJ2-3; TRBD2 matches at 9 bases. V lost 5 bases, J lost 5 bases, and 5 bases stayed unmatched. Germline V gene sequence: CDR1 MNHEY, CDR2 SMNVEV (reference sequence). The CDR3 contains 14 residues. For the CDR3, the DNA is TGTGCCAGCAGTGCGGGACTAGCTCTAGATACGCAGTATTTT. Residues: CASSAGLALDTQYF.

The chain employs TRBV2 and TRBJ2-3; perhaps TRBD1 as D (5 bases). V was trimmed by 4 bases and J by 0 bases, leaving 11 bases between them. The V gene's germline CDR1 is SNHLY and CDR2 FYNNEI. CDR3 length equals 15 residues. In DNA, the CDR3 is TGTGCCAGCAGTGTAGGTGGGGCCAGCACAGATACGCAGTATTTT. As protein: CASSVGGASTDTQYF.

This clone showed up just a few times. The chain is built from TRBV7-8 and TRBJ2-7; 8 nucleotides match TRBD1. This CDR3 has 15 amino acids. V was clipped by 5 bases and J by 0 bases; unmatched bases: 6. Germline loops: CDR1 SGHVS, CDR2 FQNEAQ. CDR3 nucleotide sequence: TGTGCCAGCAGCAAGAACAGGGGGATCTCCTACGAGCAGTACTTC. The encoded protein is CASSKNRGISYEQYF.

This clone was counted between two and nine times. The chain joins TRBV5-6 to TRBJ1-6, with TRBD1 as a possible D gene (5 bases). The germline CDR1 and CDR2 sequences are SGHDT and YYEEEE. With 4 bases removed from V and 6 bases from J, the gap between germline ends came to 11 bases. The CDR3 totals 14 residues. CDR3 sequence: CASSPRGGNSPLHF. CDR3 coding DNA: TGTGCCAGCAGCCCTCGGGGGGGTAATTCACCCCTCCACTTT.

The genes are TRBV25-1 and TRBJ1-2, with 7 bases fitting TRBD1. There are 16 residues in the CDR3. Germline CDR1 is MGHDK and CDR2 is SYGVNS. V trimming: 2 bases; J trimming: 4 bases; junction bases outside the gene matches: 10. The chain's CDR3 is CASSEIYTGDSYGYTF. Here the CDR3 DNA reads TGTGCCAGCAGTGAAATATACACAGGGGATAGCTATGGCTACACCTTC.

This chain links TRBV6-6 with TRBJ1-4; TRBD1 aligns across 10 bases. The CDR3 is 17 amino acids. Germline V lookup: CDR1 MNHNY, CDR2 SVGAGI (reference sequence). The J segment lost 0 bases and the V segment lost 6 bases, leaving 7 bases of the junction unmatched. The CDR3 bases are TGTGCCAGCAGCCGACAGGGGGCTGGTGCAACTAATGAAAAACTGTTTTTT. Translated, it gives CASSRQGAGATNEKLFF.

The J gene is TRBJ1-1, the V gene TRBV6-6; D may be TRBD1 (6 bases). With 4 bases removed from V and 4 bases from J, the gap between germline ends came to 16 bases. Germline CDR1 and CDR2: MNHNY and SVGAGI (reference sequence). The CDR3 is 15 residues long. This CDR3 reads CASSSTDRGGTEAFF. The CDR3, as DNA: TGTGCCAGCAGTTCAACGGACAGAGGGGGCACTGAAGCTTTCTTT.

The chain is built from TRBV3-1 (or the pseudogene TRBV3-2) and TRBJ1-4; D unclear. V lost 2 bases to trimming and J lost 12 bases, with 16 bases between them. CDR3 size: 14 residues. CDR1 and CDR2 from the germline V gene are LGHDT and YNNKEL (reference sequence). The CDR3 DNA reads TGTGCCAGCAGCCAAAAGGGTGGGAGCCCCGAACTGTTTTTT. This translates into CASSQKGGSPELFF.

This clone was observed a single time. The V call is TRBV12-5, the J call TRBJ2-3, with 7 bases aligning to TRBD1. Germline CDR1 and CDR2: LGHNT and FRNRAP. Germline trimming cut 7 bases from V and 2 bases from J; bases unmatched to any gene: 6. This CDR3 is 14 amino acids long. CDR3 sequence reads: CASAPDRITDTQYF. Here the CDR3 DNA reads TGTGCTAGTGCCCCGGACAGGATCACAGATACGCAGTATTTT.

The sample holds a few counts of this clone. This chain joins TRBV13 and TRBJ1-2; no clear D gene. V was cut by 0 bases and J by 6 bases, with 11 bases left in between. Germline V CDR1 and CDR2: PRHDT, FYEKMQ (reference sequence). CDR3 length: 14 amino acids. The CDR3 DNA sequence: TGTGCCAGCAGCTTAGGAGCCCCCCTGCATGGCTACACCTTC. Its protein product is CASSLGAPLHGYTF. Using reference TRBV13 and TRBJ1-2 for the parts outside the CDR3, the full variable domain is AAGVIQSPRHLIKEKRETATLKCYPIPRHDTVYWYQQGPGQDPQFLISFYEKMQSDKGSIPDRFSAQQFSDYHSELNMSSLELGDSALYFCASSLGAPLHGYTFGSGTRLTVV.

The chain is built from TRBV10-2 and TRBJ1-5; maybe TRBD1 (6 bases). The V end lost 5 bases, the J end lost 1 base, and 12 bases lay between the germline ends. CDR1 and CDR2 (germline): WSHSY, SAAADI. There are 15 residues in the CDR3. CDR3 residues: CASSPQTGSNQPQHF. As DNA, the CDR3 is TGCGCCAGCAGTCCCCAGACAGGCAGCAATCAGCCCCAGCATTTT.

This chain uses TRBV28 with TRBJ1-1; the match to TRBD1 covers 8 bases. Germline V gene sequence: CDR1 MDHEN, CDR2 SYDVKM. Trimming removed 3 bases from V and 6 bases from J; junction bases left unmatched: 9. This CDR3 is built from 15 residues. CDR3 residues: CASSFSRTGPPEAFF. DNA for the CDR3: TGTGCCAGCAGTTTCTCGCGGACAGGGCCTCCTGAAGCTTTCTTT. Full variable domain (outside the CDR3, taken from reference TRBV28 and TRBJ1-1): DVKVTQSSRYLVKRTGEKVFLECVQDMDHENMFWYRQDPGLGLRLIYFSYDVKMKEKGDIPEGYSVSREKKERFSLILESASTNQTSMYLCASSFSRTGPPEAFFGQGTRLTVV.

CDR3: CASSFAGRGNTEAFF. DNA of the CDR3: TGCGCCAGCAGCTTCGCAGGCCGGGGGAACACTGAAGCTTTCTTT. This rearrangement joins TRBV5-1 to TRBJ1-1; D remains ambiguous. CDR1 and CDR2 from the germline V gene are SGHRS and YFSETQ. The V and J ends lost 2 bases and 1 base respectively, with 12 bases between them. CDR3 length: 15 residues.

The gene calls are TRBV6-6 and TRBJ2-5; D possibly corresponds to TRBD2 (7 bases). The CDR3 runs 12 residues. Looked up from germline, CDR1 is MNHNY and CDR2 is SVGAGI (reference sequence). The V and J ends lost 7 bases and 5 bases respectively, with 11 bases between them. The CDR3 protein is CASKGGGETQYF. The CDR3 region has the DNA TGTGCCAGCAAAGGGGGAGGGGAGACCCAGTACTTC.